This TCR beta chain stems from a study of radiotherapy plus CTLA-4 blockade in lung cancer. Study as a whole: Objective responses arose in approximately 17% of patients, and under 40% experienced disease control.

Method: immunoSEQ multiplex PCR; TCRdb's copy keeps in-frame clones and lacks some. The table includes 89,000 or so clones, roughly four fifths detected once. CDR1 is MNHNS, CDR2 SASEGT, per germline. The CDR3 is 15 amino acids. V trimming: 3 bases; J trimming: 5 bases; junction bases outside the gene matches: 6. This specimen was peripheral blood, taken from a patient treated with radiotherapy plus ipilimumab. The V call is TRBV6-1, the J call TRBJ2-7; 11 nucleotides agree with TRBD2. The receptor was derived from a human donor with non-small cell lung cancer who had a partial response to radiotherapy plus ipilimumab. The CDR3 reads CASSEELAGAHEQYF. The CDR3 nucleotides read TGTGCCAGCAGTGAGGAACTAGCGGGAGCCCACGAGCAGTACTTC.